Shown below are 14 T cell receptor beta chains from a single sample sequenced in a study of blood T cell repertoires in COVID-19. Sequencing used immunoSEQ multiplex PCR; TCRdb keeps in-frame clones, though not all of them. Of around 310,000 clones in the sample, approximately 89% are singletons; the top ten hold less than 9.5%. Sequenced sample: PBMCs or T cells enriched from blood (not recorded which). The receptor source for this set is a woman aged 25 to 45 who had recovered from COVID-19.

This chain connects TRBV7-8 to TRBJ2-1; TRBD2 agrees at 7 bases. The CDR3 runs to 18 residues. From germline, CDR1 is SGHVS and CDR2 FQNEAQ. J gave up 5 bases and V 2 bases, and 15 bases lay outside the gene matches. CDR3 DNA: TGTGCCAGCAGCTTACCGATGGGACTAACCGGTGACGACAATGAGCAGTTCTTC. Amino acids: CASSLPMGLTGDDNEQFF.

The chain carries TRBV6-5 and TRBJ2-3, with 8 bases that match TRBD1. The CDR3 has 14 amino acids. The V gene's germline CDR1 is MNHEY and CDR2 SVGAGI. Trimming at V came to 5 bases and at J to 3 bases, leaving 4 bases not matched to a gene. CDR3 residues: CASSRTGITDTQYF. CDR3 in DNA: TGTGCCAGCAGTCGGACAGGGATAACAGATACGCAGTATTTT.

This clone was detected once. This rearrangement joins TRBV5-1 to TRBJ2-2; 11 bases line up with TRBD1. Trimming at V came to 6 bases and at J to 7 bases, leaving 5 bases not matched to a gene. Germline CDR1 and CDR2: SGHRS and YFSETQ. This CDR3 has 14 amino acids. The CDR3 coding sequence is TGCGCCAGCACCTGGACAGGGGGCATCGGGGAGCTGTTTTTT. It translates to CASTWTGGIGELFF.

The chain carries TRBV4-1 and TRBJ2-7, with D perhaps TRBD1 (5 bases). Trimming left V 0 bases short and J 2 bases short, with 14 bases between. The length of the CDR3 is 16 residues. Germline values: CDR1 MGHRA, CDR2 YSYEKL. The CDR3 DNA reads TGCGCCAGCAGCCAAGATTGGAATCCCAGGGCCTACGAGCAGTACTTC. This sequence encodes CASSQDWNPRAYEQYF.

CDR3 protein: CASSLSGRGFEAFF. In nucleotides, the CDR3 is TGTGCCAGCAGTTTATCCGGCAGGGGCTTTGAAGCTTTCTTT. J is TRBJ1-1 and V is TRBV27, with D possibly being TRBD1 (6 bases). This CDR3 contains 14 residues. Germline CDR1 reads MNHEY; CDR2 reads SMNVEV (reference sequence). Trimming stripped 0 bases from V and 7 bases from J, with 12 bases between.

CDR3 in DNA: TGTGCCAGTAGTATCGGACGGGGGACTGGGGCCAACGTCCTGACTTTC. The encoded protein is CASSIGRGTGANVLTF. This chain uses TRBV19 with TRBJ2-6; D might be TRBD2 (6 bases). Deletions cut 3 bases from V and 2 bases from J, with 11 bases between. This CDR3 contains 16 residues. Germline-derived CDR1 and CDR2 are LNHDA and SQIVND (reference sequence).

This chain uses TRBV7-2 with TRBJ2-7; no firm D call. The CDR3 totals 14 residues. Germline CDR1 is SGHTA and CDR2 is FQGNSA. Trimming stripped 5 bases from V and 4 bases from J, with 15 bases between. CDR3 region: CASSPQVQAYEQYF. CDR3 DNA sequence: TGTGCCAGCAGCCCCCAGGTCCAGGCGTACGAGCAGTACTTC.

The chain employs TRBV5-8 and TRBJ1-1; 7 bases are a match to TRBD1. Germline-derived CDR1 and CDR2 are SGHTS and YDEGEE. The CDR3 is made up of 17 amino acids. With 2 bases clipped from V and 2 bases from J, the junction kept 12 bases outside the gene matches. For the CDR3, the DNA is TGTGCCAGCAGCTTAGCACGGGACAGACCCTCTAACACTGAAGCTTTCTTT. The encoded protein is CASSLARDRPSNTEAFF.

The chain links TRBV7-9 to TRBJ2-1, with D unresolved. Germline V gene sequence: CDR1 SEHNR, CDR2 FQNEAQ (reference sequence). The CDR3 has 11 amino acids. The V end lost 5 bases, the J end lost 8 bases, and 7 bases lay between the germline ends. This CDR3 reads CASSLSDEQFF. DNA of the CDR3: TGTGCCAGCAGCCTATCCGATGAGCAGTTCTTC.

The J gene is TRBJ1-1, the V gene TRBV5-1; 7 nucleotides line up with TRBD1. V dropped 4 bases and J dropped 0; count of bases not matched to a gene: 3. CDR1 and CDR2 (germline): SGHRS, YFSETQ. This CDR3 has 14 amino acids. CDR3: CASSQQGMNTEAFF. The DNA for the CDR3 is TGCGCCAGCAGCCAACAGGGGATGAACACTGAAGCTTTCTTT.

The genes are TRBV5-1 and TRBJ2-1, with 8 nucleotides matching TRBD2. The CDR3 loop spans 15 amino acids. The V gene's germline CDR1 is SGHRS and CDR2 YFSETQ. J was trimmed by 2 bases and V by 0 bases; bases with no gene match: 1. CDR3: CASSLGLATYNEQFF. CDR3 bases: TGCGCCAGCAGCTTGGGACTAGCGACCTACAATGAGCAGTTCTTC.

This chain connects TRBV18 to TRBJ2-5; TRBD2 agrees at 7 bases. The ends lost 5 bases at V and 2 bases at J; junction bases unmatched: 11. This CDR3 comprises 16 residues. Germline-derived CDR1 and CDR2 are KGHSH and LQKENI. DNA for the CDR3: TGTGCCAGCTCAGCCCCGGGACTACAAGAACAAGAGACCCAGTACTTC. Protein: CASSAPGLQEQETQYF.

This rearrangement joins TRBV10-3 to TRBJ2-5; TRBD1 agrees at 10 bases. Germline V CDR1 and CDR2: ENHRY, SYGVKD. CDR3 size: 13 residues. V dropped 2 bases and J dropped 9; count of bases not matched to a gene: 3. CDR3 bases: TGTGCCATCAGTGAGGGACAGGGGGATGCCCAGTACTTC. Its protein is CAISEGQGDAQYF.

V gene TRBV7-2 combines with J gene TRBJ2-1; 16 nucleotides line up with TRBD2. The length of the CDR3 is 17 residues. Unmatched junction bases numbered 2, after V lost 4 bases and J lost 2 bases. Germline CDR1 is SGHTA and CDR2 is FQGNSA. In DNA, the CDR3 is TGTGCCAGCAGCTCCGGGACTAGCGGGAGGGCCTACAATGAGCAGTTCTTC. Its protein is CASSSGTSGRAYNEQFF.